A single sample gave rise to the 28 T cell receptor beta chains below, sequenced in a study of cytomegalovirus exposure and HLA in healthy donors. Primers for the PCR totalled 60 Vbeta and 13 Jbeta. The assay was immunoSEQ multiplex PCR, and TCRdb's table has in-frame clones only and misses some. The data show around 200,000 clones, approximately 82% seen once. Sequencing was carried out using PBMCs. These receptors were taken from a girl aged 2-10 years in good health and CMV-seropositive.

This sequence joins TRBV2 and TRBJ2-5; the D is unclear. Per germline, CDR1 SNHLY and CDR2 FYNNEI. This CDR3 has 14 residues. V shed 7 bases and J shed 2 bases, with 14 bases lying between them. CDR3 nucleotide sequence: TGTGCCAGCATAACCGTGGCAGGTCAAGAGACCCAGTACTTC. Encoded protein: CASITVAGQETQYF.

The chain is built from TRBV11-3 and TRBJ2-2; TRBD2 agrees at 11 bases. CDR3 length equals 19 residues. Germline V gene lookup returns CDR1 SGHNT and CDR2 YENEEA. With V trimmed by 2 bases and J by 5 bases, 13 bases remained unmatched. DNA for the CDR3: TGTGCCAGCAGCTTATGTGTCCCTACTAGCGGGAGAGTTACCGGGGAGCTGTTTTTT. As protein: CASSLCVPTSGRVTGELFF.

This rearrangement joins TRBV4-1 to TRBJ1-5; the D gene is possibly TRBD1 (5 bases). Trimming removed 3 bases from V and 3 bases from J, with 9 bases in between. The CDR3 runs 14 residues. Per the germline V gene, CDR1 is MGHRA and CDR2 is YSYEKL. CDR3 coding DNA: TGCGCCAGCAGCCATGACAGCAACAATCAGCCCCAGCATTTT. Translation gives CASSHDSNNQPQHF.

V and J are TRBV9 and TRBJ2-7; unclear D gene. CDR3 size: 12 residues. Germline V lookup: CDR1 SGDLS, CDR2 YYNGEE. Trimming shortened V by 2 bases and J by 6 bases, and 9 bases separated the two germline ends. CDR3 region: CASSVATGEQYF. The CDR3 DNA follows: TGTGCCAGCAGCGTCGCAACCGGCGAGCAGTACTTC.

The CDR3 sequence: CASSLGMGSGYYEQYF. The CDR3 DNA follows: TGCGCCAGCAGCTTGGGTATGGGTAGCGGATACTACGAGCAGTACTTC. The chain joins TRBV5-1 to TRBJ2-7; tentatively, D is TRBD2 (6 bases). The CDR3 has 16 amino acids. Germline V gene sequence: CDR1 SGHRS, CDR2 YFSETQ. Trimming took 0 bases from V and 3 from J, leaving 16 bases between them.

This chain links TRBV23-1 with TRBJ2-3; 9 nucleotides line up with TRBD2. TRBV23-1 is identified as an open reading frame with a role that is uncertain. V lost 10 bases to trimming and J lost 6 bases; unmatched junction nucleotides: 8. The CDR3 totals 13 residues. The CDR3 sequence is CATKRGAADTQYF. In DNA, the CDR3 is TGCGCCACCAAGCGGGGGGCAGCGGATACGCAGTATTTT.

The genes are TRBV19 and TRBJ1-2; D is unresolved. The CDR3 runs to 12 residues. Germline V lookup: CDR1 LNHDA, CDR2 SQIVND (reference sequence). Trimming pared 3 bases from V and 4 bases from J, leaving 6 bases between. CDR3 in amino acids: CASSMGIYGYTF. The CDR3 bases are TGTGCCAGTAGTATGGGCATCTATGGCTACACCTTC.

Worth noting for this clone: At one of its ends the junction is not consistent with the germline gene, which may arise from a read error. V gene TRBV7-7 combines with J gene TRBJ1-4; 9 nucleotides agree with TRBD1. The CDR3 covers 13 residues. In germline, CDR1 is SSHAT, CDR2 FNYEAQ (reference sequence). CDR3 region: CASSTDRGGKLFF. In DNA, the CDR3 is TGTGCTAGCAGCACAGACAGGGGGGGGAAACTGTTTTTT.

The CDR3 sequence: CASGRQAGTYEQYF. CDR3 in DNA: TGCGCCAGCGGGCGACAGGCAGGGACCTACGAGCAGTACTTC. The chain joins TRBV5-1 to TRBJ2-7; perhaps TRBD1 as D (6 bases). The CDR3 consists of 14 residues. The germline CDR1 and CDR2 sequences are SGHRS and YFSETQ. The ends were cut back, 7 bases at V and 2 bases at J, with 16 bases in the middle.

The gene calls are TRBV9 and TRBJ1-2, with a possible D match to TRBD1 (5 bases). V gave up 5 bases and J gave up 1 base, with 9 bases separating them. The CDR3 extends over 13 amino acids. Germline V gene sequence: CDR1 SGDLS, CDR2 YYNGEE. As DNA, the CDR3 is TGTGCCAGCAGTCGAGACAGTAACTATGGCTACACCTTC. This gives the protein CASSRDSNYGYTF.

This sequence joins TRBV7-3 and TRBJ2-1; 13 positions agree with TRBD2. Germline V CDR1 and CDR2: SGHTA, FQGTGA. There are 16 residues in the CDR3. Unmatched junction bases numbered 4, after V lost 4 bases and J lost 4 bases. CDR3 nucleotides: TGTGCCAGCAGCTCCGGGACTAGCGGGACTTACAATGAGCAGTTCTTC. The encoded protein is CASSSGTSGTYNEQFF.

This chain uses TRBV6-4 with TRBJ1-1; 9 nucleotides match TRBD1. V shed 6 bases, J shed 5 bases, and the junction held 10 bases outside the gene matches. The CDR3 contains 15 residues. Germline V CDR1 and CDR2: MRHNA, SNTAGT. CDR3 residues: CASRSPDRGETEAFF. The CDR3 nucleotides read TGTGCCAGCAGATCACCGGACAGGGGTGAAACTGAAGCTTTCTTT.

The chain's CDR3 is CASNPAGSSYNEQFF. The CDR3, as DNA: TGTGCCAGCAATCCAGCGGGGAGCTCCTACAATGAGCAGTTCTTC. The chain couples TRBV6-1 to TRBJ2-1, with 7 bases that match TRBD2. This CDR3 spans 15 amino acids. Germline V gives CDR1 MNHNS, CDR2 SASEGT. Losses at the gene ends were 7 bases for V and 0 bases for J; bases not matched to a gene: 6.

The chain has TRBV27 and TRBJ1-1, with unresolved D. The germline V gene has CDR1 MNHEY and CDR2 SMNVEV (reference sequence). The CDR3 totals 15 residues. V was pared by 0 bases and J by 0 bases, with 8 bases between. The CDR3 nucleotides read TGTGCCAGCAGTTTATCCCCTGAGCTGAACACTGAAGCTTTCTTT. This gives the protein CASSLSPELNTEAFF.

The chain uses TRBV7-3 and TRBJ1-1; possibly TRBD1 for D (5 bases). This CDR3 has 13 residues. Trimming removed 3 bases from V and 1 base from J, with 6 bases in between. CDR1 and CDR2 from the germline V gene are SGHTA and FQGTGA. This chain's CDR3 is CASSFTGNTEAFF. Here the CDR3 DNA reads TGTGCCAGCAGCTTTACAGGGAACACTGAAGCTTTCTTT.

This clone was seen once. The chain recombines TRBV28 with TRBJ1-3, with 7 bases identical to TRBD1. The CDR3 is made up of 15 amino acids. From germline, CDR1 is MDHEN and CDR2 SYDVKM. J was trimmed by 2 bases and V by 6 bases; bases with no gene match: 7. CDR3 region: CASSSDRVTGNTIYF. In DNA form, the CDR3 reads TGTGCCAGCAGCAGCGACAGGGTGACTGGAAACACCATATATTTT. Supplemented by reference TRBV28 and TRBJ1-3, the full variable domain reads DVKVTQSSRYLVKRTGEKVFLECVQDMDHENMFWYRQDPGLGLRLIYFSYDVKMKEKGDIPEGYSVSREKKERFSLILESASTNQTSMYLCASSSDRVTGNTIYFGEGSWLTVV.

V usage is TRBV2 and J usage is TRBJ1-1, with TRBD1 matching 7 bases. This CDR3 spans 17 amino acids. Germline V CDR1 and CDR2: SNHLY, FYNNEI. The J segment lost 4 bases and the V segment lost 0 bases, leaving 11 bases of the junction unmatched. CDR3 sequence (DNA): TGTGCCAGCAGTGAAGCGCGGACAGGCCGTTTCCCCACTGAAGCTTTCTTT. Translation gives CASSEARTGRFPTEAFF.

The chain carries TRBV7-9 and TRBJ2-7; no firm D call. CDR3 length: 11 residues. Germline V gene sequence: CDR1 SEHNR, CDR2 FQNEAQ (reference sequence). CDR3 DNA: TGTGCTGCGGAGACCGCCTACGAGCAGTACTTC. Its translation is CAAETAYEQYF.

The V and J genes are TRBV18 and TRBJ1-1; a weak D match, TRBD1 (5 bases). V gave up 4 bases and J gave up 6 bases, with 15 bases separating them. This CDR3 comprises 14 residues. Germline V gives CDR1 KGHSH, CDR2 LQKENI. As DNA, the CDR3 is TGTGCCAGCTCACTTCAGGGCGGCGGGGCTGAAGCTTTCTTT. It codes for CASSLQGGGAEAFF. The complete variable domain, with remaining parts taken from reference TRBV18 and TRBJ1-1, reads NAGVMQNPRHLVRRRGQEARLRCSPMKGHSHVYWYRQLPEEGLKFMVYLQKENIIDESGMPKERFSAEFPKEGPSILRIQQVVRGDSAAYFCASSLQGGGAEAFFGQGTRLTVV.

The genes are TRBV5-6 and TRBJ1-5; 9 bases match TRBD1. Per the germline V gene, CDR1 is SGHDT and CDR2 is YYEEEE. The CDR3 consists of 15 residues. Unmatched junction bases numbered 8, after V lost 5 bases and J lost 5 bases. The CDR3 sequence is CASSTGTGSYQPQHF. DNA of the CDR3: TGTGCCAGCAGTACCGGGACAGGGTCTTATCAGCCCCAGCATTTT.

The chain links TRBV7-8 to TRBJ2-7; the match to TRBD2 covers 7 bases. Germline V gives CDR1 SGHVS, CDR2 FQNEAQ. CDR3 length equals 14 residues. V was pared by 5 bases and J by 2 bases, with 6 bases of the junction left unmatched. Here the CDR3 DNA reads TGTGCCAGCAGCGGGGGACTACCCCCCTACGAGCAGTACTTC. It specifies CASSGGLPPYEQYF.

This chain links TRBV6-5 with TRBJ2-3; D is undetermined. CDR3 length: 14 amino acids. Germline-derived CDR1 and CDR2 are MNHEY and SVGAGI. Trimming removed 4 bases from V and 4 bases from J, with 12 bases in between. The CDR3 loop reads CASSSRPSPDTQYF. CDR3 nucleotides: TGTGCCAGCAGTTCCCGCCCTAGTCCAGATACGCAGTATTTT.

The chain couples TRBV5-1 to TRBJ1-4, with D possibly being TRBD1 (5 bases). V lost 5 bases, J lost 2 bases, and 10 bases lay in between. Germline V CDR1 and CDR2: SGHRS, YFSETQ. The CDR3 consists of 14 residues. CDR3 in DNA: TGCGCCAGCAGTGTTGGGGGGACTAATGAAAAACTGTTTTTT. Encoded protein: CASSVGGTNEKLFF.

This sequence joins TRBV27 and TRBJ2-1, with 7 bases identical to TRBD1. Germline V gene sequence: CDR1 MNHEY, CDR2 SMNVEV (reference sequence). V gave up 4 bases and J gave up 0 bases; unmatched junction bases: 0. This CDR3 has 14 residues. The CDR3 is CASSWDSSYNEQFF. The CDR3 DNA sequence: TGTGCCAGCAGTTGGGACAGCTCCTACAATGAGCAGTTCTTC.

This chain uses TRBV4-1 with TRBJ1-3, with 7 nucleotides matching TRBD1. The CDR3 runs to 16 residues. Unmatched junction bases numbered 7, after V lost 5 bases and J lost 0 bases. Germline assignment: CDR1 MGHRA and CDR2 YSYEKL. CDR3 nucleotide sequence: TGCGCCAGCAGCTCACCGGGACAGTTCTCTGGAAACACCATATATTTT. Protein: CASSSPGQFSGNTIYF.

This rearrangement joins TRBV29-1 to TRBJ1-1; 7 bases are shared with TRBD1. In germline, CDR1 is SQVTM, CDR2 ANQGSEA. The CDR3 sequence is 14 residues long. With 6 bases clipped from V and 1 base from J, the junction kept 8 bases outside the gene matches. CDR3 sequence (DNA): TGCAGCGTCCCCCGGGACAGCGAGAACACTGAAGCTTTCTTT. Protein sequence: CSVPRDSENTEAFF.

The chain employs TRBV19 and TRBJ2-1, with 7 bases fitting TRBD1. Germline CDR1 reads LNHDA; CDR2 reads SQIVND (reference sequence). Losses at the gene ends were 4 bases for V and 9 bases for J; bases not matched to a gene: 12. The CDR3 length is 15 residues. CDR3 in DNA: TGTGCCAGTAGTAGAGGACAGGTTCGGATCGGTGAGCAGTTCTTC. It encodes CASSRGQVRIGEQFF.

V and J are TRBV5-1 and TRBJ2-7, with TRBD1 matching over 8 bases. The V gene's germline CDR1 is SGHRS and CDR2 YFSETQ. The CDR3 sequence is 13 residues long. V trimming: 4 bases; J trimming: 6 bases; junction bases outside the gene matches: 6. This CDR3 reads CASSRTGPFEQYF. CDR3 in DNA: TGCGCCAGCAGCCGGACAGGGCCCTTCGAGCAGTACTTC.